This passage covers 30 T cell receptor beta chains from one sample sequenced in a study of blood T cells in healthy people across ages. Together with a sample-barcoded 5' primer, a J-beta primer mix was included in a second PCR lasting 7 to 11 cycles. One entry per CDR3 protein results from TCRdb running MiXCR on the 5' RACE reads. The sample carries fewer than 1,000,000 distinct CDR3 sequences, about 42% recorded once. Input material: blood. Receptors were obtained from a man in his fifties or sixties in good health.

This clonotype was seen many times. The chain joins TRBV29-1 to TRBJ1-5; 8 bases match TRBD1. CDR3 length equals 13 residues. V was clipped by 7 bases and J by 7 bases; unmatched bases: 9. The V gene's germline CDR1 is SQVTM and CDR2 ANQGSEA. Here the CDR3 DNA reads TGCAGCGCCGGGACAGGTGCGTTGCAGCCCCAGCATTTT. The encoded protein is CSAGTGALQPQHF.

The chain joins TRBV7-2 to TRBJ2-1; the D call may be TRBD1 or TRBD2 (7 bases each). Per the germline V gene, CDR1 is SGHTA and CDR2 is FQGNSA. The CDR3 consists of 15 residues. Trimming stripped 6 bases from V and 5 bases from J, with 17 bases between. The CDR3, as DNA: TGTGCCAGCAGGAGGGGGCGGGGGTGGGACAATGAGCAGTTCTTC. Protein sequence: CASRRGRGWDNEQFF. The full variable domain, rest sourced from reference TRBV7-2 and TRBJ2-1, is GAGVSQSPSNKVTEKGKDVELRCDPISGHTALYWYRQSLGQGLEFLIYFQGNSAPDKSGLPSDRFSAERTGGSVSTLTIQRTQQEDSAVYLCASRRGRGWDNEQFFGPGTRLTVL.

This clonotype was seen a few times. This chain connects TRBV20-1 to TRBJ2-3; TRBD2 matches at 10 bases. This CDR3 is built from 14 residues. V shed 3 bases and J 4 bases; nucleotides not matched to a gene: 4. Germline CDR1 is DFQATT and CDR2 is SNEGSKA (reference sequence). In nucleotides, the CDR3 is TGCAGTGCTAGGCAAGGGACTAGCGCAGATACGCAGTATTTT. Residues: CSARQGTSADTQYF.

V gene TRBV7-8 combines with J gene TRBJ2-1, with a possible D match to TRBD2 (7 bases). The V end lost 5 bases, the J end lost 0 bases, and 17 bases lay between the germline ends. Germline lookup yields CDR1 SGHVS and CDR2 FQNEAQ. The CDR3 contains 17 residues. The CDR3 protein is CASSEGGFGSSYNEQFF. The CDR3 nucleotides read TGTGCCAGCAGCGAGGGGGGGTTCGGTAGCTCCTACAATGAGCAGTTCTTC.

The chain uses TRBV7-9 and TRBJ2-3, with 8 bases fitting TRBD2. Germline assignment: CDR1 SEHNR and CDR2 FQNEAQ (reference sequence). The J segment lost 8 bases and the V segment lost 1 base, leaving 11 bases of the junction unmatched. The CDR3 is 16 amino acids. CDR3 loop: CASSLDGSGARGTQYF. The DNA for the CDR3 is TGTGCCAGCAGCTTAGATGGTAGCGGGGCACGAGGTACGCAGTATTTT. Variable domain in full (rest from reference TRBV7-9 and TRBJ2-3): DTGVSQNPRHKITKRGQNVTFRCDPISEHNRLYWYRQTLGQGPEFLTYFQNEAQLEKSRLLSDRFSAERPKGSFSTLEIQRTEQGDSAMYLCASSLDGSGARGTQYFGPGTRLTVL.

The genes are TRBV30 and TRBJ1-1; D gene uncertain. The CDR3 covers 13 residues. V dropped 2 bases and J dropped 0 bases, with 7 bases sitting between them. CDR1 and CDR2 (germline): GTSNPN, SVGIG (reference sequence). CDR3 sequence (DNA): TGTGCCTGGAGTCCCGGAATGAACACTGAAGCTTTCTTT. It codes for CAWSPGMNTEAFF.

This clonotype was counted once. The chain combines TRBV2 with TRBJ1-1; D unclear. V gave up 3 bases and J gave up 3 bases, with 11 bases separating them. This CDR3 spans 14 amino acids. Germline values: CDR1 SNHLY, CDR2 FYNNEI. CDR3 in amino acids: CASSDLGQDTEAFF. For the CDR3, the DNA is TGTGCCAGCAGTGATTTAGGGCAGGACACTGAAGCTTTCTTT.

V and J are TRBV15 and TRBJ2-5; no firm D call. Germline CDR1 LNHNV, CDR2 YYDKDF (reference sequence). The CDR3 has 15 amino acids. V gave up 1 base and J gave up 4 bases, with 13 bases separating them. The CDR3 here is CATSRGGQVGETQYF. The CDR3 DNA reads as TGTGCCACCAGCAGAGGTGGCCAGGTTGGAGAGACCCAGTACTTC. Using reference TRBV15 and TRBJ2-5 for the parts outside the CDR3, the full variable domain is DAMVIQNPRYQVTQFGKPVTLSCSQTLNHNVMYWYQQKSSQAPKLLFHYYDKDFNNEADTPDNFQSRRPNTSFCFLDIRSPGLGDTAMYLCATSRGGQVGETQYFGPGTRLLVL.

This clonotype appeared a few times. The chain employs TRBV7-9 and TRBJ2-7, with TRBD2 as a possible D gene (7 bases). CDR1 and CDR2 (germline): SEHNR, FQNEAQ (reference sequence). Trimming left V 3 bases short and J 2 bases short, with 14 bases between. This CDR3 has 15 amino acids. CDR3 protein: CASSLVGGRAYEQYF. CDR3 DNA: TGTGCCAGCAGCTTGGTCGGGGGGCGCGCCTACGAGCAGTACTTC.

This clonotype was counted only a few times. The CDR3 DNA follows: TGCGCCAGCAGCCAGTCAAGGGGGGGGGCAGATACGCAGTATTTT. Protein product: CASSQSRGGADTQYF. This sequence joins TRBV4-3 and TRBJ2-3; a weak D match, TRBD2 (7 bases). Trimming pared 3 bases from V and 4 bases from J, leaving 14 bases between. Germline loops: CDR1 LGHNA, CDR2 YSLEER. This CDR3 is 15 amino acids long.

The count of this clonotype is one. The chain couples TRBV6-5 to TRBJ1-4; 9 bases fit TRBD1. Germline V gene sequence: CDR1 MNHEY, CDR2 SVGAGI. Trimming removed 4 bases from V and 7 bases from J; junction bases left unmatched: 7. The CDR3 has 15 amino acids. In DNA, the CDR3 is TGTGCCAGCAGTTCCACCGGGGGACAGGGTGAAAAACTGTTTTTT. Amino acid sequence: CASSSTGGQGEKLFF.

The CDR3 bases are TGTGCCACCACGACAGGTGGGGTTTACGAGCAGTACTTC. It is translated as CATTTGGVYEQYF. This chain uses TRBV6-2 or TRBV6-3 with TRBJ2-7; maybe TRBD1 (6 bases). CDR3 length equals 13 residues. In germline, CDR1 is MNHEY, CDR2 SVGEGT. Between the trimmed V and J ends, which lost 10 bases and 4 bases, there was a span of 17 bases.

V is TRBV11-2 and J is TRBJ2-7; D gene ambiguous. The CDR3 has 14 amino acids. Trimming left V 2 bases short and J 0 bases short, with 8 bases between. Germline-derived CDR1 and CDR2 are SGHAT and FQNNGV. CDR3 residues: CASSLLHSSYEQYF. The CDR3 DNA is TGTGCCAGCAGCTTATTACACAGCTCCTACGAGCAGTACTTC. Looking up the rest from reference TRBV11-2 and TRBJ2-7 gives the full variable domain: EAGVAQSPRYKIIEKRQSVAFWCNPISGHATLYWYQQILGQGPKLLIQFQNNGVVDDSQLPKDRFSAERLKGVDSTLKIQPAKLEDSAVYLCASSLLHSSYEQYFGPGTRLTVT.

In this sample, this clonotype turned up a few times. This chain connects TRBV28 to TRBJ2-3, with no clear D. The CDR3 spans 12 residues. Trimming took 7 bases from V and 0 from J, leaving 5 bases between them. Germline V gives CDR1 MDHEN, CDR2 SYDVKM. DNA for the CDR3: TGTGCCAGCAAGGATAGCACAGATACGCAGTATTTT. It specifies CASKDSTDTQYF.

This clonotype was detected only a few times. V usage is TRBV7-2 and J usage is TRBJ1-2; D is uncertain. The CDR3 is made up of 13 amino acids. Trimming removed 5 bases from V and 1 base from J, with 8 bases in between. Germline CDR1 is SGHTA and CDR2 is FQGNSA. The CDR3 here is CASSIGINYGYTF. The CDR3 nucleotides read TGTGCCAGCAGCATCGGCATTAACTATGGCTACACCTTC.

This clonotype turned up a few times. This chain connects TRBV28 to TRBJ2-5; tentative D call: TRBD1 (6 bases). The germline gives CDR1 MDHEN, CDR2 SYDVKM. V shed 5 bases and J shed 4 bases, with 14 bases lying between them. CDR3 length: 14 residues. Written as DNA, the CDR3 is TGTGCCAGCAGTATACTACAGGGTGCAGAGACCCAGTACTTC. Translating it yields CASSILQGAETQYF.

There are a few counts of this clonotype. The chain carries TRBV12-3 or TRBV12-4 and TRBJ2-7, with 8 bases aligning to TRBD2. The DNA end is a closer match to TRBJ2-5, so the J assignment may be wrong. The CDR3 is 15 residues long. In nucleotides, the CDR3 is TGTGCCAGCAGCCCGCTCGCGCGGGGGGTGAAGACCCAGTACTTC. This gives the protein CASSPLARGVKTQYF.

As concerns this clonotype: A read error is possible here, since a much larger clone lies one base away. The CDR3 protein is CASSLMGPLYNEQYF. CDR3 sequence (DNA): TGTGCCAGCAGCTTAATGGGGCCCCTCTACAATGAGCAGTACTTC. This chain links TRBV7-3 with TRBJ2-5, with D tentatively TRBD1 (5 bases). Germline CDR1 reads SGHTA; CDR2 reads FQGTGA. V was shortened by 1 base and J by 11 bases, with 20 bases between the two germline ends. There are 15 residues in the CDR3.

This clonotype came up a few times. The chain carries TRBV5-1 and TRBJ2-3; 8 nucleotides match TRBD2. CDR3 size: 16 residues. Germline values: CDR1 SGHRS, CDR2 YFSETQ. V shed 4 bases and J 2 bases; nucleotides not matched to a gene: 9. CDR3 sequence reads: CASSEGTRINTDTQYF. CDR3 in DNA: TGCGCCAGCAGCGAGGGGACTAGAATAAACACAGATACGCAGTATTTT.

The J gene is TRBJ1-1, the V gene TRBV9; D is unresolved. The CDR3 runs to 14 residues. Trimming took 3 bases from V and 3 from J, leaving 12 bases between them. The V gene's germline CDR1 is SGDLS and CDR2 YYNGEE. Here the CDR3 reads CASSARPGHTEAFF. The CDR3 region has the DNA TGTGCCAGCAGCGCCCGGCCGGGCCACACTGAAGCTTTCTTT.

The chain employs TRBV20-1 and TRBJ2-1; tentatively, D is TRBD1 (6 bases). The J call may not be correct, given that the DNA end is closer to TRBJ2-7. Germline CDR1 reads DFQATT; CDR2 reads SNEGSKA (reference sequence). The CDR3 loop spans 14 amino acids. The CDR3 nucleotides read TGCAGTGCTAGACAGGGGAGCTCCTACAATGAGCAGTACTTC. Residues: CSARQGSSYNEQYF.

At least ten counts were recorded for this clonotype. The chain carries TRBV28 and TRBJ2-7; 7 positions agree with TRBD1. Germline V lookup: CDR1 MDHEN, CDR2 SYDVKM. CDR3 length equals 14 residues. V dropped 5 bases and J dropped 1; count of bases not matched to a gene: 5. The CDR3 DNA is TGTGCCAGCAGTACCGGGACAGTATCCTACGAGCAGTACTTC. This sequence encodes CASSTGTVSYEQYF.

Points on this clonotype: One junction end does not reproduce the germline sequence, and a read error may be involved. V is TRBV4-2 and J is TRBJ2-7, with D possibly being TRBD1 or TRBD2 (5 bases each). The CDR3 contains 15 residues. Germline CDR1 is LGHNA and CDR2 is YNFKEQ. The CDR3 nucleotides read TGTGCCGGCAGCCACGGGCAGGGAGTTAATCGGGAGCAGTACTTC. It encodes CAGSHGQGVNREQYF.

V usage is TRBV6-2 or TRBV6-3 and J usage is TRBJ2-5; 10 bases are a match to TRBD2. The DNA end lines up better with TRBJ2-7; the J call may be wrong. The CDR3 runs 15 residues. Germline CDR1 is MNHEY and CDR2 is SVGEGT. The CDR3 region has the DNA TGTGCCAGCAGGCTGCTAGCGGGGGAAACTTACGAGCAGTACTTC. Its translation is CASRLLAGETYEQYF.

This chain joins TRBV24-1 and TRBJ2-5; 8 bases align to TRBD1. CDR3 length: 17 residues. V gave up 5 bases and J gave up 11 bases; unmatched junction bases: 21. Germline V CDR1 and CDR2: KGHDR, SFDVKD. The CDR3 DNA reads as TGTGCCACCAGTGTCGGACAGGGCATAACCTCCTACAATGAGCAGTACTTC. It encodes CATSVGQGITSYNEQYF.

This clonotype turned up a few times. The chain has TRBV7-2 and TRBJ1-1; D remains ambiguous. Trimming removed 2 bases at V and 4 bases at J, with 11 bases between. Germline-derived CDR1 and CDR2 are SGHTA and FQGNSA. This CDR3 has 14 amino acids. In DNA form, the CDR3 reads TGTGCCAGCAGCTTATACCCCGCGGGCACTGAAGCTTTCTTT. Translation: CASSLYPAGTEAFF.

In this sample, this clonotype turned up a few times. This chain links TRBV15 with TRBJ2-6, with D hard to call. Germline lookup yields CDR1 LNHNV and CDR2 YYDKDF (reference sequence). V gave up 6 bases and J gave up 0 bases, with 18 bases separating them. This CDR3 region has 18 residues. Written as DNA, the CDR3 is TGTGCCACCAGTAAAACTCGCCGAACTCACTCTGGGGCCAACGTCCTGACTTTC. Its translation: CATSKTRRTHSGANVLTF.

This chain connects TRBV10-3 to TRBJ2-7; D gene unclear. This CDR3 contains 12 residues. Germline-derived CDR1 and CDR2 are ENHRY and SYGVKD. This chain's CDR3 is CSTGRNSVEQYF. The CDR3 DNA reads TGTTCCACGGGTCGGAACTCGGTCGAGCAGTACTTC.

In this sample, this clonotype turned up a few times. The gene calls are TRBV28 and TRBJ2-7; no clear D. This CDR3 contains 15 residues. V lost 2 bases and J 3 bases, leaving 14 bases between the germline ends. Germline V gene sequence: CDR1 MDHEN, CDR2 SYDVKM. The CDR3 sequence is CASSLDVQEFYEQYF. CDR3 in DNA: TGTGCCAGCAGTTTAGACGTACAAGAATTCTACGAGCAGTACTTC.

CDR3 nucleotide sequence: TGCAGTGCCGCTATCGGGACTAGCGGGTACAATGAGCAGTTCTTC. This encodes CSAAIGTSGYNEQFF. The rearrangement links TRBV20-1 to TRBJ2-1; TRBD2 aligns across 12 bases. V shed 6 bases, J shed 4 bases, and the junction held 7 bases outside the gene matches. Germline V gene data show CDR1 as DFQATT and CDR2 as SNEGSKA (reference sequence). CDR3 length equals 15 residues.